The T cell receptor (beta chain) under discussion was sequenced for a study of shared clonotypes between healthy human individuals. The V gene's germline CDR1 is MNHEY and CDR2 SVGAGI. J gave up 6 bases and V 6 bases, and 2 bases lay outside the gene matches. The CDR3 is 11 amino acids. This clone occurred many times. The antigen remains undetermined. The study's findings and limits: Sampling covered blood only; tissue repertoires likely differ.

Sequencing was at deep level. Bulk PBMC genomic DNA spanned ten immunoSEQ deep plates. Method: immunoSEQ multiplex PCR; TCRdb's copy keeps in-frame clones and lacks some. The table has about 100,000 clones, less than 60% seen once. The chain carries TRBV6-5 and TRBJ2-7, with 7 bases aligning to TRBD1. The clonotype originates from a middle-aged woman in good health. Some clones in this sample may be carry-over from other donors' samples. Source material: PBMCs. The CDR3 reads CASRRQGEQYF. CDR3 nucleotides: TGTGCCAGCAGACGACAGGGCGAGCAGTACTTC.